This T cell receptor beta chain was observed in a study of blood T cell repertoires in COVID-19. On the study more broadly: Acute-phase and convalescent COVID-19 samples originated in the United States, Italy and Spain.

V was clipped by 1 base and J by 3 bases, with 14 bases between them. The V gene's germline CDR1 is SGHTS and CDR2 YDEGEE. This CDR3 has 15 residues. Original data processing: Using reference gene primer amplification, nucleated cell counts were estimated. Some clones are missing from TCRdb's copy, which holds only in-frame ones; the method was immunoSEQ multiplex PCR. That table is the source of V, J and clone size, and D and trimming were worked out from the DNA. The profile shows 200,000 to 300,000 clones, approximately 85% of them singletons. The receptor was derived from a man aged 45 to 65 with acute or convalescent COVID-19. The rearrangement uses TRBV5-8 and TRBJ2-7, with D possibly being TRBD2 (6 bases). Sequencing input: peripheral blood. Written as DNA, the CDR3 is TGTGCCAGCAGCTTGTTGGCTTCGGGGGACTACGAGCAGTACTTC. It encodes CASSLLASGDYEQYF.